The source of this T cell receptor (beta chain) is a study of blood T cell repertoires in COVID-19. Overall study: PBMCs, B-cell-depleted T cells, or T cells were the source of the cDNA or gDNA that made up the material.

Produced via immunoSEQ multiplex PCR; TCRdb's table is partial and in-frame only. The table lists 70,000 or so clones, around 90% of them singletons. The V gene's germline CDR1 is SGHTA and CDR2 FQGNSA. V lost 0 bases, J lost 0 bases, and 14 bases lay in between. The CDR3 runs to 18 residues. The sequence came from a man over 45 with acute or convalescent COVID-19. The V gene is TRBV7-2, the J gene TRBJ2-2; D may be TRBD1 (5 bases). The sample consisted of peripheral blood. Here the CDR3 reads CASSLALVKDTNTGELFF. The CDR3 coding sequence is TGTGCCAGCAGCTTAGCGTTAGTAAAGGACACGAACACCGGGGAGCTGTTTTTT.